Listed here are 30 T cell receptor beta chains from one sample, sequenced in a study of CD8+ T cells in alopecia areata listed by TCRdb under 2018. Taken with the paper, the label for time point translates to: baseline before oral tofacitinib. Receptor amplification or capture employed the immunoSEQ multiplex PCR assay. To provide template for TCR sequencing, every sample had RNA extracted and reverse transcribed into cDNA. In its TCRdb copy, this immuneACCESS table keeps in-frame sequences only and misses some clones. Where compared with another copy, unresolved V genes explain less than half of these, and the others have no known cause. This sample comprises just over 150,000 clones, around 50% of them detected only once. Just under 20% of the sample goes to the ten largest clones. The sample was CD8+ T cells sorted from blood, taken at week 0. The receptors stem from a human donor with alopecia areata.

This clone was recorded a few times. The chain recombines TRBV25-1 with TRBJ1-1; D not certain. The CDR3 is made up of 12 amino acids. Trimming left V 7 bases short and J 1 base short, with 7 bases between. Germline assignment: CDR1 MGHDK and CDR2 SYGVNS. CDR3 in DNA: TGTGCCAGCAACGCAGGGAACACTGAAGCTTTCTTT. This translates into CASNAGNTEAFF. The full variable domain, rest sourced from reference TRBV25-1 and TRBJ1-1, is EADIYQTPRYLVIGTGKKITLECSQTMGHDKMYWYQQDPGMELHLIHYSYGVNSTEKGDLSSESTVSRIRTEHFPLTLESARPSHTSQYLCASNAGNTEAFFGQGTRLTVV.

The chain recombines TRBV19 with TRBJ2-7; 7 nucleotides align to TRBD2. This CDR3 is 18 amino acids long. Per germline, CDR1 LNHDA and CDR2 SQIVND (reference sequence). V shed 1 base, J shed 2 bases, and the junction held 14 bases outside the gene matches. The CDR3: CASSIAGLDRDRTYEQYF. The CDR3 DNA follows: TGTGCCAGTAGTATAGCCGGACTAGACCGGGACCGAACCTACGAGCAGTACTTC.

The chain links TRBV5-6 to TRBJ2-7; 9 positions match TRBD1. The CDR3 has 13 amino acids. Looked up from germline, CDR1 is SGHDT and CDR2 is YYEEEE. J was trimmed by 2 bases and V by 3 bases; bases with no gene match: 0. The CDR3, as DNA: TGTGCCAGCAGCTGGGACAGGGCCTACGAGCAGTACTTC. Translation gives CASSWDRAYEQYF. Drawing the rest from reference TRBV5-6 and TRBJ2-7, the complete variable domain is DAGVTQSPTHLIKTRGQQVTLRCSPKSGHDTVSWYQQALGQGPQFIFQYYEEEERQRGNFPDRFSGHQFPNYSSELNVNALLLGDSALYLCASSWDRAYEQYFGPGTRLTVT.

Only a few counts were recorded for this clone. Sequence at one end of the junction differs from germline and may be a read error. The rearrangement uses TRBV7-9 and TRBJ1-2; 10 positions agree with TRBD1. Germline V lookup: CDR1 SEHNR, CDR2 FQNEAQ (reference sequence). This CDR3 is 13 amino acids long. CDR3: CASSSLTGGRGPF. DNA for the CDR3: TGTGCCAGCAGCTCTTTGACAGGGGGCCGCGGCCCCTTC.

This clone occurred once. The chain combines TRBV29-1 with TRBJ1-1, with a possible D match to TRBD1 (5 bases). Trimming took 0 bases from V and 5 from J, leaving 13 bases between them. This CDR3 has 14 amino acids. In germline, CDR1 is SQVTM, CDR2 ANQGSEA. CDR3 DNA: TGCAGCGTTGAAGATCGTCTGGGGGGGACTGAAGCTTTCTTT. This encodes CSVEDRLGGTEAFF.

V is TRBV30 and J is TRBJ2-1; TRBD2 aligns across 12 bases. Trimming at V came to 3 bases and at J to 8 bases, leaving 8 bases not matched to a gene. This CDR3 has 15 amino acids. The germline V gene has CDR1 GTSNPN and CDR2 SVGIG (reference sequence). The CDR3 nucleotides read TGTGCCTGGAGCCCTCTAGCGGGGGGGCCATATGAGCAGTTCTTC. Amino acids: CAWSPLAGGPYEQFF.

This chain uses TRBV30 with TRBJ2-6; D may be TRBD1 (6 bases). V was cut by 8 bases and J by 0 bases, with 8 bases left in between. The CDR3 spans 13 residues. Germline V gives CDR1 GTSNPN, CDR2 SVGIG (reference sequence). DNA of the CDR3: TGTGCCCAAGGGGGCTCTGGGGCCAACGTCCTGACTTTC. It yields the protein CAQGGSGANVLTF.

The chain joins TRBV29-1 to TRBJ2-7, with 8 bases that match TRBD1. The CDR3 covers 15 residues. Unmatched junction bases numbered 8, after V lost 2 bases and J lost 2 bases. Germline lookup yields CDR1 SQVTM and CDR2 ANQGSEA. The DNA for the CDR3 is TGCAGCGTTGAAACAGGGGGAACTTCTACCTACGAGCAGTACTTC. Its translation: CSVETGGTSTYEQYF.

This clone appeared a few times. The rearrangement joins TRBV6-5 to TRBJ2-7; maybe TRBD1 (6 bases). The CDR3 length is 16 residues. CDR1 and CDR2 from the germline V gene are MNHEY and SVGAGI. V was cut by 0 bases and J by 3 bases, with 15 bases left in between. The CDR3 DNA sequence: TGTGCCAGCAGTTACTCTTCCGGACAGAGGATCTACGAGCAGTACTTC. Amino acid sequence: CASSYSSGQRIYEQYF.

The table lists this clone with a few counts. The CDR3 sequence is CASSLGVTSSNIQYF. In DNA form, the CDR3 reads TGTGCCAGCAGCTTAGGGGTCACGAGTAGCAACATTCAGTACTTC. The chain has TRBV7-2 and TRBJ2-4; no definite D call. Trimming took off 1 base at V and 7 bases at J, with 14 bases between the two ends. This CDR3 is 15 amino acids long. Germline lookup yields CDR1 SGHTA and CDR2 FQGNSA.

The rearrangement joins TRBV6-5 to TRBJ2-7; maybe TRBD1 (6 bases). CDR1 MNHEY and CDR2 SVGAGI come from the germline V gene. With 2 bases removed from V and 2 bases from J, the gap between germline ends came to 10 bases. This CDR3 comprises 14 residues. The CDR3 region has the DNA TGTGCCAGCAGTTACGGGACATCGCCCTACGAGCAGTACTTC. Translated: CASSYGTSPYEQYF.

This clone was found a few times. The chain combines TRBV9 with TRBJ1-2; possibly TRBD1 for D (5 bases). CDR1 and CDR2 (germline): SGDLS, YYNGEE. The germline V and J ends were trimmed by 3 bases and 5 bases, with 14 bases remaining between them. CDR3 size: 14 residues. The CDR3 sequence: CASSARDRRYGYTF. The CDR3 nucleotides are TGTGCCAGCAGCGCCCGGGACCGCCGATATGGCTACACCTTC.

The sample holds one count of this clone. This sequence joins TRBV11-3 and TRBJ1-1, with D possibly being TRBD1 (5 bases). Germline V CDR1 and CDR2: SGHNT, YENEEA. The length of the CDR3 is 13 residues. Between the trimmed V and J ends, which lost 4 bases and 2 bases, there was a span of 8 bases. CDR3 loop: CASSSGDNTEAFF. The CDR3 DNA reads as TGTGCCAGCAGCTCGGGGGACAACACTGAAGCTTTCTTT. The whole variable domain, filled in from reference TRBV11-3 and TRBJ1-1, reads EAGVVQSPRYKIIEKKQPVAFWCNPISGHNTLYWYLQNLGQGPELLIRYENEEAVDDSQLPKDRFSAERLKGVDSTLKIQPAELGDSAVYLCASSSGDNTEAFFGQGTRLTVV.

The rearrangement uses TRBV25-1 and TRBJ2-2; the D gene could be TRBD1 or TRBD2 (5 bases each). Germline V gives CDR1 MGHDK, CDR2 SYGVNS. The CDR3 length is 17 residues. V was clipped by 7 bases and J by 0 bases, with 18 bases between them. The chain's CDR3 is CASMRTRDDANTGELFF. The CDR3 DNA reads as TGTGCCAGCATGAGAACCCGGGACGACGCGAACACCGGGGAGCTGTTTTTT.

The chain recombines TRBV7-9 with TRBJ1-1, with TRBD1 identical over 9 bases. With V trimmed by 6 bases and J by 10 bases, 15 bases remained unmatched. The CDR3 runs 15 residues. CDR1 SEHNR and CDR2 FQNEAQ come from the germline V gene (reference sequence). The CDR3 spells CASRSGTGSQGRAFF. The CDR3 DNA is TGTGCCAGCAGATCCGGGACAGGGTCACAGGGTAGAGCTTTCTTT.

The chain recombines TRBV9 with TRBJ2-7; no clear D. CDR1 SGDLS and CDR2 YYNGEE come from the germline V gene. The CDR3 is 11 residues long. Trimming took off 4 bases at V and 3 bases at J, with 5 bases between the two ends. CDR3 bases: TGTGCCAGCAGCATCGACTACGAGCAGTACTTC. Amino acids: CASSIDYEQYF.

The chain couples TRBV29-1 to TRBJ1-1, with D maybe TRBD1 (5 bases). The germline V gene has CDR1 SQVTM and CDR2 ANQGSEA. The CDR3 contains 11 residues. With 5 bases removed from V and 7 bases from J, the gap between germline ends came to 11 bases. The CDR3 loop is CSVWGSGEAFF. CDR3 in DNA: TGCAGCGTTTGGGGGAGCGGTGAAGCTTTCTTT.

V gene TRBV15 combines with J gene TRBJ1-1, with D hard to call. V lost 6 bases and J 8 bases, leaving 16 bases between the germline ends. The CDR3 is 13 residues long. Germline V gene sequence: CDR1 LNHNV, CDR2 YYDKDF (reference sequence). CDR3 sequence: CATRHPAAREAFF. CDR3 DNA: TGTGCCACCAGACACCCGGCGGCCAGGGAAGCTTTCTTT. Variable domain in full (rest from reference TRBV15 and TRBJ1-1): DAMVIQNPRYQVTQFGKPVTLSCSQTLNHNVMYWYQQKSSQAPKLLFHYYDKDFNNEADTPDNFQSRRPNTSFCFLDIRSPGLGDTAMYLCATRHPAAREAFFGQGTRLTVV.

Written as DNA, the CDR3 is TGTGCCTGGAGTGAGATCAACAATGAGCAGTTCTTC. Its protein is CAWSEINNEQFF. This chain links TRBV30 with TRBJ2-1; D unclear. The germline V and J ends were trimmed by 1 base and 5 bases, with 6 bases remaining between them. From germline, CDR1 is GTSNPN and CDR2 SVGIG (reference sequence). The CDR3 runs to 12 residues.

This clone was counted only a few times. J is TRBJ1-4 and V is TRBV7-9, with 8 bases lining up with TRBD1. Germline trimming cut 5 bases from V and 2 bases from J; bases unmatched to any gene: 4. The V gene's germline CDR1 is SEHNR and CDR2 FQNEAQ (reference sequence). The CDR3 loop spans 15 amino acids. In DNA form, the CDR3 reads TGTGCCAGCAGCGGCCGACAGGGGACTAATGAAAAACTGTTTTTT. Protein sequence: CASSGRQGTNEKLFF.

The chain recombines TRBV30 with TRBJ2-1; D not certain. V lost 3 bases to trimming and J lost 7 bases, with 7 bases between them. This CDR3 contains 11 residues. The germline V gene encodes CDR1 GTSNPN and CDR2 SVGIG (reference sequence). The CDR3 sequence: CAWRERNEQFF. The CDR3 DNA is TGTGCCTGGAGGGAGAGGAATGAGCAGTTCTTC.

The V call is TRBV5-1, the J call TRBJ2-2; D is perhaps TRBD1 or TRBD2 (5 bases each). The V gene lost 4 bases and the J gene lost 3 bases, with 13 bases spanning the gap. The CDR3 loop spans 15 amino acids. Germline V gene sequence: CDR1 SGHRS, CDR2 YFSETQ. In DNA, the CDR3 is TGCGCCAGCAGCCCTAGCAGGGACGACACCGGGGAGCTGTTTTTT. This encodes CASSPSRDDTGELFF. The full variable domain, its missing parts supplied by reference TRBV5-1 and TRBJ2-2, is KAGVTQTPRYLIKTRGQQVTLSCSPISGHRSVSWYQQTPGQGLQFLFEYFSETQRNKGNFPGRFSGRQFSNSRSEMNVSTLELGDSALYLCASSPSRDDTGELFFGEGSRLTVL.

The chain recombines TRBV5-4 with TRBJ2-5, with D unclear. V was pared by 0 bases and J by 5 bases, with 8 bases between. This CDR3 spans 13 amino acids. Per the germline V gene, CDR1 is SGHNT and CDR2 is YYREEE (reference sequence). The CDR3 region has the DNA TGTGCCAGCAGCTTGGTTCCGGTTGAGACCCAGTACTTC. Residues: CASSLVPVETQYF.

This clone was seen a handful of times. The V call is TRBV9, the J call TRBJ1-1; tentative D call: TRBD1 (5 bases). The V end was cut by 3 bases, the J end by 11 bases, with 17 bases between. The germline V gene has CDR1 SGDLS and CDR2 YYNGEE. The CDR3 is 13 amino acids. The CDR3 nucleotides read TGTGCCAGCAGCGAGGGGTCGCCGGGAAAGGCTTTCTTT. It is translated as CASSEGSPGKAFF.

In its sample, this clone was seen once. V is TRBV7-8 and J is TRBJ1-1; D is unclear. Trimming pared 1 base from V and 6 bases from J, leaving 6 bases between. This CDR3 comprises 12 residues. The V gene's germline CDR1 is SGHVS and CDR2 FQNEAQ. CDR3 DNA sequence: TGTGCCAGCAGCTTAGACAGCTCTGAAGCTTTCTTT. Translation: CASSLDSSEAFF.

The chain has TRBV15 and TRBJ2-3; 10 bases align to TRBD2. CDR1 is LNHNV, CDR2 YYDKDF, per germline (reference sequence). CDR3 length: 16 residues. V dropped 5 bases and J dropped 1; count of bases not matched to a gene: 6. CDR3 nucleotide sequence: TGTGCCACCAGCGACCTTCTAGCGGGGGGCACAGATACGCAGTATTTT. Its translation: CATSDLLAGGTDTQYF.

The gene calls are TRBV7-8 and TRBJ2-3; possible D gene TRBD1, 5 bases. V lost 4 bases and J 0 bases, leaving 11 bases between the germline ends. The CDR3 totals 15 residues. CDR1 is SGHVS and CDR2 is FQNEAQ in the germline V gene. For the CDR3, the DNA is TGTGCCAGCAGCTCTCCTTCAGGGAGCACAGATACGCAGTATTTT. Protein product: CASSSPSGSTDTQYF. Filled out from reference TRBV7-8 and TRBJ2-3, the complete variable domain reads GAGVSQSPRYKVAKRGQDVALRCDPISGHVSLFWYQQALGQGPEFLTYFQNEAQLDKSGLPSDRFFAERPEGSVSTLKIQRTQQEDSAVYLCASSSPSGSTDTQYFGPGTRLTVL.

This clone was picked up a small number of times. The chain couples TRBV10-2 to TRBJ1-6; D is ambiguous. Trimming took off 1 base at V and 9 bases at J, with 7 bases between the two ends. Germline assignment: CDR1 WSHSY and CDR2 SAAADI. This CDR3 region has 13 residues. In DNA, the CDR3 is TGCGCCAGCAGTGAGTTAGCCGGTTCACCCCTCCACTTT. This gives the protein CASSELAGSPLHF.

The J gene is TRBJ2-7, the V gene TRBV27; 9 bases fit TRBD2. The germline V gene encodes CDR1 MNHEY and CDR2 SMNVEV (reference sequence). Trimming at V came to 5 bases and at J to 0 bases, leaving 11 bases not matched to a gene. This CDR3 comprises 17 residues. CDR3 nucleotide sequence: TGTGCCAGCAGTCCCATCACGAGCGGGGGGTTCTCCTACGAGCAGTACTTC. Amino acids: CASSPITSGGFSYEQYF.

This clone appeared a few times. The J gene is TRBJ2-4, the V gene TRBV5-1, with D uncertain. V dropped 0 bases and J dropped 0 bases, with 10 bases sitting between them. CDR1 is SGHRS and CDR2 is YFSETQ in the germline V gene. This CDR3 region has 16 residues. CDR3 bases: TGCGCCAGCAGCTTGGAGGCGATGATAGCCAAAAACATTCAGTACTTC. It encodes CASSLEAMIAKNIQYF.